The 20 T cell receptor beta chains below were found in one sample sequenced in a study of T cell responses to AZD1222 COVID-19 vaccine. Sequencing was performed with immunoSEQ multiplex PCR; in TCRdb, only in-frame clones are kept and a portion is missing. The sample includes about 100,000 clones, around 87% seen only once; the top ten take roughly a tenth. Source: peripheral blood, taken 28 days after the second AZD1222 dose. Receptor source: an adult who received the AZD1222 COVID-19 vaccine.

This chain links TRBV3-1 (or the pseudogene TRBV3-2) with TRBJ2-1; the D is unclear. Per the germline V gene, CDR1 is LGHDT and CDR2 is YNNKEL (reference sequence). CDR3 length equals 15 residues. Trimming stripped 0 bases from V and 7 bases from J, with 13 bases between. The CDR3 region is CASSQDGAGENEQFF. The DNA of the CDR3 is TGTGCCAGCAGCCAAGATGGAGCAGGTGAGAATGAGCAGTTCTTC.

The V gene is TRBV10-2, the J gene TRBJ2-3; no clear D. CDR3 length: 16 residues. Germline values: CDR1 WSHSY, CDR2 SAAADI. V was clipped by 3 bases and J by 7 bases, with 20 bases between them. The chain's CDR3 is CASSDKQRKGMYTQYF. DNA of the CDR3: TGCGCCAGCAGTGACAAGCAAAGAAAGGGCATGTATACGCAGTATTTT.

This clone appeared once. The V call is TRBV30, the J call TRBJ2-1, with D hard to call. CDR1 and CDR2 from the germline V gene are GTSNPN and SVGIG (reference sequence). Deletions cut 0 bases from V and 7 bases from J, with 7 bases between. This CDR3 region has 12 residues. CDR3 sequence reads: CAWSVRENEQFF. The CDR3 DNA reads TGTGCCTGGAGTGTACGTGAAAATGAGCAGTTCTTC.

V is TRBV5-1 and J is TRBJ1-1; 11 bases are shared with TRBD1. The V and J ends lost 4 bases and 4 bases, in that order; junction bases with no gene match: 6. Germline V gives CDR1 SGHRS, CDR2 YFSETQ. The CDR3 loop spans 15 amino acids. CDR3: CASSGTGGRSTEAFF. The CDR3 DNA reads TGCGCCAGCAGCGGGACAGGGGGTCGGAGCACTGAAGCTTTCTTT.

CDR3 region: CASSLVGGPQHF. The CDR3 DNA follows: TGTGCCAGCAGCTTAGTGGGCGGGCCCCAGCATTTT. The V gene is TRBV7-9, the J gene TRBJ1-5, with no clear D. The ends were cut back, 1 base at V and 9 bases at J, with 7 bases in the middle. Germline-derived CDR1 and CDR2 are SEHNR and FQNEAQ (reference sequence). CDR3 length: 12 residues.

This clone has a handful of counts. The chain carries TRBV19 and TRBJ2-2, with D possibly matching TRBD1 (5 bases). The CDR3 is made up of 17 amino acids. Germline V lookup: CDR1 LNHDA, CDR2 SQIVND (reference sequence). Trimming pared 5 bases from V and 0 bases from J, leaving 16 bases between. Written as DNA, the CDR3 is TGTGCCAGTAGTCGACAGCTCGCGGTGGCGAACACCGGGGAGCTGTTTTTT. Translating it yields CASSRQLAVANTGELFF.

This clone has only a few counts. This sequence joins TRBV5-4 and TRBJ1-6, with 9 bases fitting TRBD1. Per germline, CDR1 SGHNT and CDR2 YYREEE (reference sequence). After removal of 4 bases from V and 5 bases from J, the junction contained 4 bases not matched to a gene. This CDR3 comprises 15 residues. CDR3 loop: CASSRGQGNNSPLHF. In DNA, the CDR3 is TGTGCCAGCAGCCGAGGACAGGGGAATAATTCACCCCTCCACTTT. The full variable domain, completed using reference TRBV5-4 and TRBJ1-6, is ETGVTQSPTHLIKTRGQQVTLRCSSQSGHNTVSWYQQALGQGPQFIFQYYREEENGRGNFPPRFSGLQFPNYSSELNVNALELDDSALYLCASSRGQGNNSPLHFGNGTRLTVT.

The J gene is TRBJ2-1, the V gene TRBV5-4; maybe TRBD1 (5 bases). V shed 4 bases and J shed 1 base, with 9 bases lying between them. This CDR3 has 14 residues. Germline loops: CDR1 SGHNT, CDR2 YYREEE (reference sequence). This CDR3 reads CASSPQDSYNEQFF. CDR3 DNA sequence: TGTGCCAGCAGCCCACAGGATTCCTACAATGAGCAGTTCTTC.

The rearrangement uses TRBV6-1 and TRBJ2-7, with 7 nucleotides matching TRBD2. The CDR3 consists of 15 residues. The ends lost 2 bases at V and 0 bases at J; junction bases unmatched: 4. Germline V gene data show CDR1 as MNHNS and CDR2 as SASEGT. CDR3 in DNA: TGTGCCAGCAGTGAATGGGGAGGGGACTCCTACGAGCAGTACTTC. This codes for CASSEWGGDSYEQYF.

The genes are TRBV19 and TRBJ2-4; D possibly corresponds to TRBD2 (6 bases). The V end lost 7 bases, the J end lost 6 bases, and 19 bases lay between the germline ends. CDR1 is LNHDA and CDR2 is SQIVND in the germline V gene (reference sequence). The CDR3 extends over 15 amino acids. CDR3 sequence: CASTPLGGSGNIQYF. The CDR3 DNA follows: TGTGCCAGTACCCCCCTGGGGGGTTCCGGAAACATTCAGTACTTC.

This chain links TRBV7-2 with TRBJ2-7, with 11 positions matching TRBD1. The CDR3 extends over 16 amino acids. J was trimmed by 3 bases and V by 5 bases; bases with no gene match: 9. Germline values: CDR1 SGHTA, CDR2 FQGNSA. CDR3 sequence reads: CASSPRTGGLLYEQYF. CDR3 coding DNA: TGTGCCAGCAGCCCCCGGACAGGGGGCTTACTCTACGAGCAGTACTTC.

The chain uses TRBV7-8 and TRBJ2-2; D may be TRBD1 or TRBD2 (5 bases each). Trimming stripped 4 bases from V and 3 bases from J, with 9 bases between. The germline gives CDR1 SGHVS, CDR2 FQNEAQ. This CDR3 spans 14 amino acids. CDR3 nucleotides: TGTGCCAGCAGCTCGGGGACGGACACCGGGGAGCTGTTTTTT. Translated, it gives CASSSGTDTGELFF.

V and J are TRBV30 and TRBJ2-7; D is ambiguous. The V and J ends lost 0 bases and 5 bases respectively, with 14 bases between them. Germline V gene sequence: CDR1 GTSNPN, CDR2 SVGIG (reference sequence). The CDR3 length is 14 residues. CDR3 in amino acids: CAWSVAGRVNEQYF. CDR3 sequence (DNA): TGTGCCTGGAGTGTCGCAGGCCGGGTAAACGAGCAGTACTTC.

The count of this clone is one. This chain uses TRBV24-1 with TRBJ2-1; no clear D gene. The V gene lost 0 bases and the J gene lost 7 bases, with 12 bases spanning the gap. The length of the CDR3 is 15 residues. The germline V gene encodes CDR1 KGHDR and CDR2 SFDVKD. In nucleotides, the CDR3 is TGTGCCACCAGTGATTTGCGGAGTACTCGGAATGAGCAGTTCTTC. Amino acid sequence: CATSDLRSTRNEQFF.

This clone appeared a single time. The chain combines TRBV3-1 (or the pseudogene TRBV3-2) with TRBJ2-3; D unclear. The CDR3 loop spans 13 amino acids. Trimming took off 4 bases at V and 4 bases at J, with 9 bases between the two ends. Germline CDR1 and CDR2: LGHDT and YNNKEL (reference sequence). The CDR3: CASSPINADTQYF. As DNA, the CDR3 is TGTGCCAGCAGCCCAATCAATGCAGATACGCAGTATTTT.

The count of this clone is one. This chain links TRBV28 with TRBJ1-2, with D uncertain. V was pared by 6 bases and J by 8 bases, with 7 bases between. CDR1 and CDR2 from the germline V gene are MDHEN and SYDVKM. This CDR3 is built from 10 residues. This CDR3 is CASRLVGYTF. The CDR3 DNA sequence: TGTGCCAGCAGGCTTGTGGGCTACACCTTC.

This clone was seen a handful of times. This sample includes further DNA sequences coding for the same CDR3. In DNA form, the CDR3 reads TGTGCCAGTAGTCTCCCGGGGGGGAACACTGAAGCTTTCTTT. Translating it yields CASSLPGGNTEAFF. The rearrangement links TRBV19 to TRBJ1-1, with a possible D match to TRBD1 (5 bases). CDR1 is LNHDA and CDR2 is SQIVND in the germline V gene (reference sequence). Trimming pared 5 bases from V and 1 base from J, leaving 11 bases between. CDR3 length: 14 amino acids.

Here the CDR3 reads CASSLVLSSYEQYF. The CDR3 nucleotides are TGTGCCAGCAGCTTGGTACTCAGCTCCTACGAGCAGTACTTC. The chain uses TRBV5-6 and TRBJ2-7; D gene uncertain. V was pared by 0 bases and J by 0 bases, with 7 bases between. This CDR3 has 14 residues. CDR1 and CDR2 from the germline V gene are SGHDT and YYEEEE.

The V call is TRBV28, the J call TRBJ1-1; unclear D gene. Germline lookup yields CDR1 MDHEN and CDR2 SYDVKM. The CDR3 has 11 amino acids. Trimming left V 6 bases short and J 0 bases short, with 2 bases between. The CDR3 bases are TGTGCCAGCAGATTGAACACTGAAGCTTTCTTT. Amino acid sequence: CASRLNTEAFF.

V gene TRBV7-3 combines with J gene TRBJ2-1; TRBD1 agrees at 10 bases. CDR3 length equals 16 residues. CDR1 is SGHTA, CDR2 FQGTGA, per germline. Losses at the gene ends were 3 bases for V and 10 bases for J; bases not matched to a gene: 12. CDR3 region: CASSFTKGQGSTEQFF. CDR3 bases: TGTGCCAGCAGCTTTACCAAGGGACAGGGGAGTACAGAGCAGTTCTTC.